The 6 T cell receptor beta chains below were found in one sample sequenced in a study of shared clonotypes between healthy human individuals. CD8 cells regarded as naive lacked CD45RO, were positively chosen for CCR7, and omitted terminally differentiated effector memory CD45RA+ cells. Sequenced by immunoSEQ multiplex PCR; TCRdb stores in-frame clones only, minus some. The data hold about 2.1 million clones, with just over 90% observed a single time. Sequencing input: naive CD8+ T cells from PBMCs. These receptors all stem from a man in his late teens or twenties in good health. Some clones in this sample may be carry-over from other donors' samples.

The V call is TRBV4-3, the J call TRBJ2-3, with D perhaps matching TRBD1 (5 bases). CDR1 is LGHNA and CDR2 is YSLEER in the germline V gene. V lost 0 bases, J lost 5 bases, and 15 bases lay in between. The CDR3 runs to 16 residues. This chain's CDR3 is CASSQDWQGVLDTQYF. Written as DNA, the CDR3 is TGCGCCAGCAGCCAAGATTGGCAGGGTGTATTAGATACGCAGTATTTT.

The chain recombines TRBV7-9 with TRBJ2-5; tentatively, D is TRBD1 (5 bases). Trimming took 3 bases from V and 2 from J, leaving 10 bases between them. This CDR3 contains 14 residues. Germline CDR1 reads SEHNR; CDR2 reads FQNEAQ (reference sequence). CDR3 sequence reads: CASSFRDGQETQYF. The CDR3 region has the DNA TGTGCCAGCAGCTTCAGGGATGGGCAAGAGACCCAGTACTTC.

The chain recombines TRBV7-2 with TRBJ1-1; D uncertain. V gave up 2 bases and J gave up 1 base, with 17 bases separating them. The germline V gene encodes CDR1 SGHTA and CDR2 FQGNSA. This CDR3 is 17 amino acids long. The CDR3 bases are TGTGCCAGCAGCTTAATAATCCCAGGCCTGGGGAACACTGAAGCTTTCTTT. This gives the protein CASSLIIPGLGNTEAFF.

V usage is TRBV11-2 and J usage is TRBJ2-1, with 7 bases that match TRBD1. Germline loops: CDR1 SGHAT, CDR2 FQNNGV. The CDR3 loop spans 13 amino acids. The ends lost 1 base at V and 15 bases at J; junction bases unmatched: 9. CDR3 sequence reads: CASSLGQGSPAFF. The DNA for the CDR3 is TGTGCCAGCAGCTTAGGACAGGGATCGCCGGCGTTCTTC.

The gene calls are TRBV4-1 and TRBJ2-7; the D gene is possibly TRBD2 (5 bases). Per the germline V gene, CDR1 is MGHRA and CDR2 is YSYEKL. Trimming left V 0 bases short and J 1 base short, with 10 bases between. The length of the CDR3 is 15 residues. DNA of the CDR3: TGCGCCAGCAGCCAAGATCGGCTAGCTTCCTACGAGCAGTACTTC. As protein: CASSQDRLASYEQYF.

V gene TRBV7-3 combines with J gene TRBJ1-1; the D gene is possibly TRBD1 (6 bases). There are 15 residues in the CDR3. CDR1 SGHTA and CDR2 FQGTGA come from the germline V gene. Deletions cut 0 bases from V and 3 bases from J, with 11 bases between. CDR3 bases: TGTGCCAGCAGCTTAACGTTGGGGGGCGACACTGAAGCTTTCTTT. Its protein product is CASSLTLGGDTEAFF.